This T cell receptor beta chain was sequenced in a study of Graves' ophthalmopathy and Graves' hyperthyroidism. Study-level findings and limits: From stable hyperthyroidism, ophthalmopathy was separated by a 13-signature model with approximately 90% sensitivity and 75% to 84% specificity. Detection in blood was also observed for most expanded thyroid clonotypes above 0.001 frequency.

RNA transcripts were the template, and TCR beta CDR3 regions were amplified from them. The first-round RT-PCR employed HTBI primers together with the Qiagen OneStep RT-PCR kit. A multiplex PCR was then performed as the second round. Using its own MiXCR run on the multiplex PCR reads, TCRdb lists one record per CDR3 protein. The sample carries about 210,000 distinct CDR3 sequences, over 25% recorded once. In germline, CDR1 is WNHNN, CDR2 SYGVQD (reference sequence). This CDR3 has 12 residues. Trimming removed 8 bases at V and 2 bases at J, with 10 bases between. This clonotype showed up many times. The target antigen is unknown.

The source material was peripheral blood. The gene calls are TRBV10-1 and TRBJ2-7; the D gene is possibly TRBD2 (5 bases). The TCR sequence derives from a man aged 45-65 years with Graves' ophthalmopathy. The CDR3 loop reads CASGRSPYEQYF. Here the CDR3 DNA reads TGCGCCAGCGGGAGATCCCCCTACGAGCAGTACTTC.